The 11 T cell receptor beta chains listed next were all sequenced from one sample in a study of shared clonotypes between healthy human individuals. Libraries were prepared by immunoSEQ multiplex PCR; TCRdb keeps only in-frame clonotypes and omits some of them. This sample has millions of clones, with over 85% found just once. Sequenced: naive CD4+ T cells sorted from blood. Subset given: CD45RA+ positively selected. These TCRs come from a man in his late teens or twenties in good health.

The CDR3 is CASSSGLAGHEQFF. The CDR3 nucleotides are TGCGCCAGCAGCTCCGGACTAGCGGGGCATGAGCAGTTCTTC. The chain combines TRBV5-1 with TRBJ2-1; TRBD2 agrees at 12 bases. The CDR3 totals 14 residues. Germline assignment: CDR1 SGHRS and CDR2 YFSETQ. Losses at the gene ends were 3 bases for V and 8 bases for J; bases not matched to a gene: 3.

The J gene is TRBJ1-2, the V gene TRBV5-1; D unclear. There are 15 residues in the CDR3. Between the trimmed V and J ends, which lost 0 bases and 0 bases, there was a span of 9 bases. The germline V gene encodes CDR1 SGHRS and CDR2 YFSETQ. The CDR3 DNA reads as TGCGCCAGCAGCTTGGCCCCCACATCTAACTATGGCTACACCTTC. It codes for CASSLAPTSNYGYTF. The complete variable domain, with remaining parts taken from reference TRBV5-1 and TRBJ1-2, reads KAGVTQTPRYLIKTRGQQVTLSCSPISGHRSVSWYQQTPGQGLQFLFEYFSETQRNKGNFPGRFSGRQFSNSRSEMNVSTLELGDSALYLCASSLAPTSNYGYTFGSGTRLTVV.

This rearrangement joins TRBV30 to TRBJ2-2; 8 nucleotides line up with TRBD2. Germline CDR1 is GTSNPN and CDR2 is SVGIG (reference sequence). The CDR3 contains 13 residues. CDR3 loop: CASGTSNPGELFF. CDR3 DNA: TGTGCGTCCGGGACTAGTAACCCCGGGGAGCTGTTTTTT.

The chain links TRBV5-1 to TRBJ2-1; TRBD2 agrees at 8 bases. Germline V gene sequence: CDR1 SGHRS, CDR2 YFSETQ. The CDR3 has 15 amino acids. V trimming: 4 bases; J trimming: 6 bases; junction bases outside the gene matches: 9. CDR3 sequence: CASSQAGEVGNEQFF. CDR3 sequence (DNA): TGCGCCAGCAGCCAAGCGGGAGAAGTAGGCAATGAGCAGTTCTTC.

This clone was counted once. The genes are TRBV7-9 and TRBJ2-7; D may be TRBD2 (6 bases). V dropped 5 bases and J dropped 2 bases, with 16 bases sitting between them. Germline assignment: CDR1 SEHNR and CDR2 FQNEAQ (reference sequence). There are 15 residues in the CDR3. CDR3 bases: TGTGCCAGCAGCGCGGTAGCGGCCTTTGCCTACGAGCAGTACTTC. Its protein product is CASSAVAAFAYEQYF.

This rearrangement joins TRBV5-1 to TRBJ2-5; D is possibly TRBD1 (6 bases). This CDR3 spans 14 amino acids. CDR1 is SGHRS and CDR2 is YFSETQ in the germline V gene. V dropped 4 bases and J dropped 2 bases, with 12 bases sitting between them. The CDR3 nucleotides read TGCGCCAGCAGCCACGGGACATTGCAAGAGACCCAGTACTTC. Translating gives CASSHGTLQETQYF.

The V call is TRBV6-5, the J call TRBJ1-2; D possibly corresponds to TRBD1 (5 bases). Trimming left V 6 bases short and J 6 bases short, with 20 bases between. Germline V gene lookup returns CDR1 MNHEY and CDR2 SVGAGI. The CDR3 covers 15 residues. In DNA form, the CDR3 reads TGTGCCAGCAGATCCATCGAGGGGCTCAATCATGGCTACACCTTC. Translation gives CASRSIEGLNHGYTF.

V is TRBV25-1 and J is TRBJ1-5; 11 bases line up with TRBD1. This CDR3 has 17 amino acids. V gave up 2 bases and J gave up 0 bases; unmatched junction bases: 3. The germline gives CDR1 MGHDK, CDR2 SYGVNS. CDR3 nucleotide sequence: TGTGCCAGCAGTGAAGGGACAGGGGGTCATAGCAATCAGCCCCAGCATTTT. This encodes CASSEGTGGHSNQPQHF.

The chain links TRBV7-8 to TRBJ1-1; D ambiguous. The CDR3 is 14 residues long. Between the trimmed V and J ends, which lost 4 bases and 1 base, there was a span of 10 bases. CDR1 and CDR2 from the germline V gene are SGHVS and FQNEAQ. CDR3 DNA sequence: TGTGCCAGCAGCTACGCGGTGGAGAACACTGAAGCTTTCTTT. This gives the protein CASSYAVENTEAFF.

This sequence joins TRBV30 and TRBJ2-7; 11 nucleotides align to TRBD1. CDR1 and CDR2 (germline): GTSNPN, SVGIG (reference sequence). The CDR3 runs to 14 residues. The V and J ends lost 7 bases and 7 bases, in that order; junction bases with no gene match: 12. CDR3 coding DNA: TGTGCCTCCACGGGGACAGGGGGACTTAGTGAGCAGTACTTC. It translates to CASTGTGGLSEQYF.

The chain joins TRBV28 to TRBJ2-3; D not resolved. Germline V CDR1 and CDR2: MDHEN, SYDVKM. V lost 6 bases and J lost 3, with 10 bases in between. This CDR3 has 13 amino acids. The CDR3 coding sequence is TGTGCCAGCAGCCTTCCCCCTACAGATACGCAGTATTTT. Amino acids: CASSLPPTDTQYF.